This note documents a single TCR beta chain sequence. Produced via immunoSEQ multiplex PCR; TCRdb's table is partial and in-frame only. The table shows over 40,000 clones, with more than 70% occurring only once. These data belong to a study of T cell changes during pregnancy in multiple sclerosis. The CDR3 contains 15 residues. Germline V gives CDR1 SGHTA, CDR2 FQGTGA. V was pared by 3 bases and J by 6 bases, with 15 bases between. V and J are TRBV7-3 and TRBJ2-1; the D gene is possibly TRBD2 (5 bases). The sequencing here drew on CD8+ T cells from peripheral blood mononuclear cells, taken after pregnancy. This clonotype was obtained from a female donor in good health, enrolled as a control in a pregnancy study. CDR3 nucleotides: TGTGCCAGCAGCTTGCCTGGGAGATCTTCCAATGAGCAGTTCTTC. Its protein is CASSLPGRSSNEQFF.